This T cell receptor beta chain was observed in a study of blood T cell repertoires in COVID-19. Study-wide context: Samples taken during acute and convalescent COVID-19 were collected in the United States, Italy and Spain. T cells, B-cell-depleted T cells, or PBMCs supplied cDNA or gDNA.

Original processing methods: It was from reference gene primer amplification that nucleated cell counts were estimated. Sequenced by immunoSEQ multiplex PCR; TCRdb stores in-frame clones only, minus some. That table supplies the V and J calls and clone size; D and trimming were determined from the DNA. Among roughly 140,000 clones listed, around 90% were seen once. The sample consisted of peripheral blood. This clonotype originated in a woman aged 60 to 75 with active or convalescent COVID-19.

The DNA for the CDR3 is TGTGCCAGTAGAGACAACACGAACACTGAAGCTTTCTTT. Translation gives CASRDNTNTEAFF. The rearrangement uses TRBV19 and TRBJ1-1, with D unresolved. The germline V and J ends were trimmed by 6 bases and 1 base, with 9 bases remaining between them. This CDR3 is 13 amino acids long. Germline values: CDR1 LNHDA, CDR2 SQIVND (reference sequence).